The entry below describes one T cell receptor (beta chain). The assay was immunoSEQ multiplex PCR, and TCRdb's table has in-frame clones only and misses some. The table lists hundreds of thousands of clones, about 85% of them singletons. The sample originates from a study of blood T cell repertoires in COVID-19. Germline V CDR1 and CDR2: SNHLY, FYNNEI. The V gene end was trimmed by 6 bases and the J gene end by 6 bases; junction bases not matched to a gene: 5. CDR3 length equals 13 residues. This sequence joins TRBV2 and TRBJ1-5; TRBD1 matches at 7 bases. Source material: peripheral blood. This receptor was identified in a woman between 18 and 30 years old with acute or convalescent COVID-19. CDR3 protein: CASRATGFQPQHF. The CDR3, as DNA: TGTGCCAGCAGGGCGACAGGGTTTCAGCCCCAGCATTTT.